This paragraph reports one TCR beta chain. What it binds is unknown. The CDR3 spans 16 residues. V lost 3 bases to trimming and J lost 11 bases; unmatched junction nucleotides: 14. CDR1 is MGHRA and CDR2 is YSYEKL in the germline V gene. The data stem from a study of siplizumab effects on memory and regulatory T cells. Study-level findings and limits: It seemed that naive T cells were more diverse than memory cells and were major contributors to the alloresponse. Whether the proliferating Tregs (from siplizumab cultures) were suppressive was not confirmed. Researchers could map only a minor fraction of alloreactive clones to unstimulated subsets.

Only in-frame clones appear in the TCRdb table, and some are missing; sequencing was by immunoSEQ multiplex PCR. The data contain around 100,000 clones, around 92% of them singletons. The sequenced sample was CD4+ T cells sorted from blood. The chain combines TRBV4-1 with TRBJ2-4, with 9 bases lining up with TRBD2. This receptor was taken from a human donor in good health. Some clones in this sample may be carry-over from other donors' samples. CDR3 bases: TGCGCCAGCAGCCAGGTACCCATAGCGGGAGCCGGGCTTCAGTACTTC. It codes for CASSQVPIAGAGLQYF.